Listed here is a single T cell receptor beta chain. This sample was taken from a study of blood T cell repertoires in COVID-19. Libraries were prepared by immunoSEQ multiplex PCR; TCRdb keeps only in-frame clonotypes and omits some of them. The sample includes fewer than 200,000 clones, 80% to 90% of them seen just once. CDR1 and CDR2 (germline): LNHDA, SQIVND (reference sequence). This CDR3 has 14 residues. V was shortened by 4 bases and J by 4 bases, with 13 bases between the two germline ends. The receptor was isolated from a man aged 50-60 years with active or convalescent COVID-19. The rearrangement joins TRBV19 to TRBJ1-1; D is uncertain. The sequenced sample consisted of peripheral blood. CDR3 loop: CASSKARGVTEAFF. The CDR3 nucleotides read TGTGCCAGTAGTAAGGCCCGGGGAGTCACTGAAGCTTTCTTT. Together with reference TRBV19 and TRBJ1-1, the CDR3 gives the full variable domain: DGGITQSPKYLFRKEGQNVTLSCEQNLNHDAMYWYRQDPGQGLRLIYYSQIVNDFQKGDIAEGYSVSREKKESFPLTVTSAQKNPTAFYLCASSKARGVTEAFFGQGTRLTVV.